This T cell receptor (beta chain) was observed in a study of T cell clones after liver transplantation (dated by TCRdb to between 2019 and 2020). Describing the broader study: Samples were obtained from ITN030ST, a randomized trial in which withdrawal of immunosuppression was attempted within 2 years of liver transplantation. After a pre-transplant mixed lymphocyte reaction, TCRbeta sequencing was used to pinpoint donor-reactive T cell clones, which were subsequently tracked in post-transplant blood. Third party-reactive TCRbeta sequences from pre-transplant MLRs were also identified as an antigen-independent comparator for donor-reactive sequences. Three of the eight recipients were HCV-positive; the others were transplanted for non-autoimmune, non-viral indications. Until randomization at 12-24 months post-transplant, subjects were given standard immunosuppression, with no induction therapy. Tolerance meant complete immunosuppression withdrawal for at least one year without liver enzymes rising beyond twice the upper limit of normal. Blood samples were collected pre-transplant, pre-randomization before withdrawal, and post-randomization after either complete withdrawal or failed withdrawal. Of the 8 liver transplant recipients making up the studied cohort, 3 were classified as tolerant and 5 as non-tolerant.

Unstimulated PBMCs, after thawing, were stained for CD3, CD4 and CD8 and then FACS-sorted into CD3+CD4+ and CD3+CD8+ populations. Randomization to immunosuppression withdrawal applied to every one of the 8 studied subjects. The Qiagen DNeasy Blood and Tissue Kit was used to isolate genomic DNA. As for this clone: Its antigen remains unidentified. The record has no base qualities; no much larger clone is one base away.

Taken from cysteine to phenylalanine, the CDR3 has 15 residues. The sequence is cut down to CDR3 DNA, 45 bases in frame from base 1. Unmatched junction bases come to 8, with V trimmed by 4 bases and J by 10 bases. CDR1 and CDR2 were assigned from the germline V gene (reference sequence) as SEHNR and FQNEAQ. High-throughput TCRbeta CDR3 sequencing of frozen genomic DNA was performed by immunoSEQ, including PCR amplification, mapping, bias correction and internal controls. The original methods were these. Only productive rearrangements were retained, and each unique TCRbeta sequence was defined by its CDR3 nucleotide sequence together with its V and J gene. A sequence counted as donor-reactive only if the sequence showed at least 5-fold expansion in CFSE-low cells compared with unstimulated pre-transplant cells and had a frequency of at least 0.01%. Per-subject minimum frequency thresholds, based on the lowest-template unstimulated sample, ensured at least 90% detection power. Repertoire turnover was measured by Jensen-Shannon divergence between the top 1000 TCRbeta sequences post- and pre-transplant. Two-sided Fisher's exact tests were used to test for changes in how often donor-reactive sequences were detected. TCRdb obtained this table from immuneACCESS and retained in-frame rearrangements with V and J assigned. These tables miss some clones; where compared with another copy, unresolved V genes account for less than half of the shortfall, and the remainder is unexplained. V, J and clone size were drawn from that table, and D and trimming were deduced from the DNA. The sample includes 50,000 or so clones, with approximately 71% observed a single time. Of the sample, about 9.9% is held by the ten largest clones.

Paper-wide results and their limitations: The decline in donor-reactive sequences exceeded the decline in third party-reactive sequences, suggesting partial antigen-specific deletion that was unrelated to withdrawal success. In a couple of subjects, low numbers of available donor cells limited the measurable donor-reactive repertoire. When repertoire turnover was accounted for, significantly reduced detection of donor-reactive sequences was found in 7 of 8 subjects for CD4 and in 8 of 8 subjects for CD8. A significant post-transplant decrease in circulating donor-reactive CD4 TCRbeta sequences was observed in most of the 8 subjects, irrespective of tolerance or HCV status. Because of small, heterogeneous patient numbers and non-standardized post-transplant time points, the conclusions were only preliminary. Because allograft tissue specimens were not available, migration of donor-reactive T cells into the graft, rather than deletion, may have occurred.

Sequenced material: CD4+ T cells from blood, taken roughly 55 months after liver transplant. This TCR was recovered from a human patient who received a liver transplant. Following transplantation, part of the T cell population may be supplied by the graft donor rather than the patient. The sequence joins TRBV7-9 to TRBJ1-6, and 9 junction bases match TRBD1. CDR3 region: CASSSSGTGLSPLHF. The DNA is TGTGCCAGCAGCTCATCCGGGACAGGGTTATCACCCCTCCACTTT.